This T cell receptor (beta chain) was found in a study of OX40 agonist ivuxolimab in advanced cancers. For the study at large: Participants could have had prior anti-PD-1, anti-PD-L1 or anti-CTLA-4 therapy, and approximately 40% had some.

This clone was detected once. Germline values: CDR1 SGHDT, CDR2 YYEEEE. With 7 bases removed from V and 6 bases from J, the gap between germline ends came to 14 bases. This CDR3 is 13 amino acids long. Here immunoSEQ multiplex PCR was the method, and the copy in TCRdb shows in-frame clones only, minus some. Among about 38,000 clones listed, around four fifths were seen once. The material was CD4+ or CD8+ T cells sorted from blood, obtained in a trial of the OX40 agonist ivuxolimab. The J gene is TRBJ2-1, the V gene TRBV5-6; tentatively, D is TRBD1 (6 bases). The sequence derives from an adult with an advanced solid tumor such as melanoma, head and neck, liver or kidney cancer. The CDR3 sequence: CASAQGWSNEQFF. The CDR3 nucleotides read TGTGCCAGCGCCCAGGGGTGGTCCAATGAGCAGTTCTTC.